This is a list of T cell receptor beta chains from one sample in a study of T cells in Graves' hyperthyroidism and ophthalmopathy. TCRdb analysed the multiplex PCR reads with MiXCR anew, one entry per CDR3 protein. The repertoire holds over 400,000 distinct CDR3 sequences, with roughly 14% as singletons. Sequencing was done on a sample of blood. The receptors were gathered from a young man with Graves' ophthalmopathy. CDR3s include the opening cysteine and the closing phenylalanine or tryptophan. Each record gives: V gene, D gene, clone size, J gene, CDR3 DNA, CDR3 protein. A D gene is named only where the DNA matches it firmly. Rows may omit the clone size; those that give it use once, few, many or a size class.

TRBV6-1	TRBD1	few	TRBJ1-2	TGTGCCGGACGGACAGGGCTGGACTACACCTTC	CAGRTGLDYTF
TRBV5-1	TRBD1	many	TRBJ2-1	TGCGCCAGCAGCGTACAGGGGGACAATGAGCAGTTCTTC	CASSVQGDNEQFF
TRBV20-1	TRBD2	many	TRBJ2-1	TGCAGTGCTAGGGTCTCTAGCGGGGGGTACAATGAGCAGTTCTTC	CSARVSSGGYNEQFF
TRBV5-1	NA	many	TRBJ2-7	TGCGCCAGCAGCTTGGAACCAGCGGAGTCCTACGAGCAGTACTTC	CASSLEPAESYEQYF
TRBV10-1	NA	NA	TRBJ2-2	TGCGCCAGCAGTGAACCTCTTCCGGGACGCTCCTCCGGGGAGCTGTTTTTT	CASSEPLPGRSSGELFF
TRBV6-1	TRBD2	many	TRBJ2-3	TGTGCCAGCAGTGTTCTACCATTTCTAGCGGGGGCGCAGTATTTT	CASSVLPFLAGAQYF
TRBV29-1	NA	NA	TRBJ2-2	TGCAGCGTTGGGGGGACCGGGGAGCTGTTTTTT	CSVGGTGELFF
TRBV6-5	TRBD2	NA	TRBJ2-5	TGTGCCAGCAGTTGGGGTAGCGGGGAAGAGACCCAGTACTTC	CASSWGSGEETQYF
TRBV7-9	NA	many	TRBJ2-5	TGTGCCAGCAGCAGAGAGGATGGCGTTCAGTACTTC	CASSREDGVQYF
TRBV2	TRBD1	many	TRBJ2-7	TGTGCCAGCAGCGGGACAGGGGTTGAACGGGCCTACGAGCAGTACTTC	CASSGTGVERAYEQYF
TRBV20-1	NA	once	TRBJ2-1	TGCAGTGCCACCCGGGTTGGCCGCGGGATAAGAGAGCAGTTCTTC	CSATRVGRGIREQFF
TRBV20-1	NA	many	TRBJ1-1	TGCAGTGCCCCCGGGACAACTGAAGCTTTCTTT	CSAPGTTEAFF
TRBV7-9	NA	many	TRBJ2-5	TGTGCCAGCACGGGGCTGGGGACCCAGTACTTC	CASTGLGTQYF
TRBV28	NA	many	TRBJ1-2	TGTGCCAGCAGAGGGACCGGGGCCTGGCGTGGCTACACCTTC	CASRGTGAWRGYTF
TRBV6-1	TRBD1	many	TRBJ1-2	TGTGCCAGCAGGGTTAACGACAGGGTGGGAGGCTACACCTTC	CASRVNDRVGGYTF
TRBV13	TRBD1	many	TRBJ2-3	TGTGCCAGCAGCTTCGGGCAGGGGGGCACAGATACGCAGTATTTT	CASSFGQGGTDTQYF
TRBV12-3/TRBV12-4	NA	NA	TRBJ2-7	TGTGCCAGCAGTTTTGGGAGCAACACCTACGAGCAGTACTTC	CASSFGSNTYEQYF
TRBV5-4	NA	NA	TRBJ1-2	TGTGCCAGCAGCTTGGCGGGTAGGGAGAACTATGGCTACACCTTC	CASSLAGRENYGYTF
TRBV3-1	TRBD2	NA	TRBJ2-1	TGTGCCAGCAGCCACCAGGGCGGGGGAGCCAACAATGAGCAGTTCTTC	CASSHQGGGANNEQFF
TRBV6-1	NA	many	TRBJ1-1	TGTGCCAGCAGTAACCCCTGGGGGGGGGGGAACACTGAAGCTTTCTTT	CASSNPWGGGNTEAFF
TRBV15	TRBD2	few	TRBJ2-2	TGTGCCACCAGCAGTGTCCTGGGACTAGCGTCGAGGGCCGGGGAGCTGTTTTTT	CATSSVLGLASRAGELFF
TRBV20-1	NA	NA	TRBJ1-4	TGCAGTGCCCCCAGCACCGGGAGAGGTGAAAAACTGTTTTTT	CSAPSTGRGEKLFF
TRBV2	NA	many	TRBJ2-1	TGTGCCAGCAGCCCCGCCGGGACTGGGCGTCGAGAGCAGTTCTTC	CASSPAGTGRREQFF
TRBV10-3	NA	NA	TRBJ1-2	TGTGCCATCAGTGAGTTTGTTTTGACGGTAACCTATGGCTACACCTTC	CAISEFVLTVTYGYTF
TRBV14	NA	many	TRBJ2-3	TGTGCCAGCAGCCAAGCGTGGGATACGCAGTATTTT	CASSQAWDTQYF
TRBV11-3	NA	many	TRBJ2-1	TGTGCCAGCAGCCCCCGTGTACGGACGTCCGATGAGCAGTTCTTC	CASSPRVRTSDEQFF
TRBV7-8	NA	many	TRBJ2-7	TGTGCCAGCAGCTTAGACAGGTTCTCCTACGAGCAGTACTTC	CASSLDRFSYEQYF
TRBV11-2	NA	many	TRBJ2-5	TGTGCCAGCAGCCCCAGCCGGGCGGCCGACCAAGAGACCCAGTACTTC	CASSPSRAADQETQYF
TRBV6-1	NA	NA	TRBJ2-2	TGTGCCACCTTTAAGGGGGACACCGGGGAGCTGTTTTTT	CATFKGDTGELFF
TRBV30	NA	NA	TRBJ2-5	TGTGCCTGGACGGCCCGGGACATTAAAGAGACCCAGTACTTC	CAWTARDIKETQYF
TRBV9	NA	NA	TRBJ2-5	TGTGCCAGCAGCACGACAGAAAACCAAGAGACCCAGTACTTC	CASSTTENQETQYF
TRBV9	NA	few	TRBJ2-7	TGTGCCAGCAGCGTCGGGACCGAGGACTACGAGCAGTACTTC	CASSVGTEDYEQYF
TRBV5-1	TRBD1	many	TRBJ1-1	TGTGCCAGCAGCTTGGAGGGGGCGGGAACTGAAGCTTTCTTT	CASSLEGAGTEAFF
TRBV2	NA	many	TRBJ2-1	TGTGCCAGCAGATCGGACTTATACAATGAGCAGTTCTTC	CASRSDLYNEQFF
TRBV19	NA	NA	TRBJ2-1	TGTGCCAGTATGGGGGGAGGCGCCGGGTACAATGAGCAGTTCTTC	CASMGGGAGYNEQFF
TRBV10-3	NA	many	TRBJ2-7	TGTGCCATTGGGACTTTCTCCTACGAGCAGTACTTC	CAIGTFSYEQYF
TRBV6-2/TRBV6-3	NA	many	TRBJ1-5	TGTGCCAGCAGTACAGGCCCTGGGGATCAGCCCCAGCATTTT	CASSTGPGDQPQHF
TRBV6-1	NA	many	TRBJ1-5	TGTGCCAGCAGGAGGACAGCTAGCAATCAGCCCCAGCATTTT	CASRRTASNQPQHF
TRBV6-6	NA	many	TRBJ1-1	TGTGCCAGCAGTTACTCCAGCCTAACTGAAGCTTTCTTT	CASSYSSLTEAFF
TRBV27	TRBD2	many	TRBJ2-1	TGTGCCAGCAGCTTAGCGGGGAGCTCCTACAATGAGCAGTTCTTC	CASSLAGSSYNEQFF
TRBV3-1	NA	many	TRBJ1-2	TGTGCCAGCAGCCCCGACGGACTCTATGGCTACACCTTC	CASSPDGLYGYTF
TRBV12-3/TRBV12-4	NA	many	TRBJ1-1	TGTGCCAGCAGTTTAGCGGGGGGAGGGATGCCTGAAGCTTTCTTT	CASSLAGGGMPEAFF
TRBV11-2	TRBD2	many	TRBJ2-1	TGTGCCAGCAGCTGGGGGGGGGAGAATGAGCAGTTCTTC	CASSWGGENEQFF
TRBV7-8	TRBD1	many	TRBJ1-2	TGTGCCAGCAGCCAGGGGGCGGATGGCTACACCTTC	CASSQGADGYTF
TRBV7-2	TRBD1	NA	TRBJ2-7	TGTGCCACGAGACAGGGGGGGTCCTACGAGCAGTACTTC	CATRQGGSYEQYF
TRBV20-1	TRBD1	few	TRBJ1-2	TGCAGTGCTAGAGCCGGACAGGGTGACTATGGCTACACCTTC	CSARAGQGDYGYTF
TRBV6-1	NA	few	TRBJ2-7	TGTGCCAGCCGCCCGGGGAGCTCCTACGAGCAGTACTTC	CASRPGSSYEQYF
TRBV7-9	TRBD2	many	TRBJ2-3	TGTGCCAGCAGCCCAGCGGGAGGGCCCACAGATACGCAGTATTTT	CASSPAGGPTDTQYF
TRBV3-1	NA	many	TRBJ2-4	TGTGCCAGCAGCTACAGACAGGGAGGGAACATTCAGTACTTC	CASSYRQGGNIQYF
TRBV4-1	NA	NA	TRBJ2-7	TGCGCCAGCGACCTCGGGGGTTCCGGCGAGCAGTACTTC	CASDLGGSGEQYF
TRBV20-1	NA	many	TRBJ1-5	TGCAGTGCTAGAGTGTCGGGTCAGCCCCAGCATTTT	CSARVSGQPQHF
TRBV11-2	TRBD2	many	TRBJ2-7	TGTGCCAGCAGCTTCACTAGCGGCACCCTCTCCTACGAGCAGTACTTC	CASSFTSGTLSYEQYF
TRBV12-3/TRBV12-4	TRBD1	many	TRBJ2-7	TGTGCCAGCAGGGACAGGGCTAACCCGGTTGAAGAGCAGTACTTC	CASRDRANPVEEQYF
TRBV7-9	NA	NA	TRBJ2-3	TGTGCCAGCAGCTTATCTTATGGGGATACGCAGTATTTT	CASSLSYGDTQYF
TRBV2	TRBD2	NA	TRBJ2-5	TGTGCCAGCACCTACAGCCCGACTAGCGGGAGGGCCCAGGAGACCCAGTACTTC	CASTYSPTSGRAQETQYF
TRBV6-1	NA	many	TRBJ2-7	TGTGCCAGCAGTAATAGCTTCTGGTACGAGCAGTACTTC	CASSNSFWYEQYF
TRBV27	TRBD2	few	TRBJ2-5	TGTGCCAGCAGTTTTTCCAGCGGGAGTGGAGAGACCCAGTACTTC	CASSFSSGSGETQYF
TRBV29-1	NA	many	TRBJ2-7	TGCAGCGTTGGCCGGACCTACGAGCAGTACTTC	CSVGRTYEQYF